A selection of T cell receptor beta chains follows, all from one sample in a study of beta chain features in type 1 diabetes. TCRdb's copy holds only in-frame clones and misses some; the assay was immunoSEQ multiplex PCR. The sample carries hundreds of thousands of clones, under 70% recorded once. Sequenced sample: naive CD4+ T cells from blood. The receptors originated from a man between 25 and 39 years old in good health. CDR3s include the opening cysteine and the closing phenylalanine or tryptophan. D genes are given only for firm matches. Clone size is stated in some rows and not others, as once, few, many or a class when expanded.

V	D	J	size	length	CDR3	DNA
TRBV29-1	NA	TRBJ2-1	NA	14	CSGRDRQSYNEQFF	TGCAGCGGCCGCGACAGACAGTCCTACAATGAGCAGTTCTTC
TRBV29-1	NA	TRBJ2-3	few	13	CSVRQLSSDTQYF	TGCAGCGTGAGGCAGCTTAGTTCAGATACGCAGTATTTT
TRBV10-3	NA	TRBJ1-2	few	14	CAISDGGHNYGYTF	TGTGCCATCAGTGACGGAGGGCACAACTATGGCTACACCTTC
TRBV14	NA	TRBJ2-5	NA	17	CASSRGGSIAFGETQYF	TGTGCCAGCAGCCGCGGCGGTAGCATAGCTTTCGGAGAGACCCAGTACTTC
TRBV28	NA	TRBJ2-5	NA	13	CASSLLGEETQYF	TGTGCCAGCAGTTTATTAGGGGAAGAGACCCAGTACTTC
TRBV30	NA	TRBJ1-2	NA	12	CAWSVPGFGYTF	TGTGCCTGGAGTGTACCGGGGTTTGGCTACACCTTC
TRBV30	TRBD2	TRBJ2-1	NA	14	CAWRGTSGYNEQFF	TGTGCCTGGAGAGGGACTAGCGGATACAATGAGCAGTTCTTC
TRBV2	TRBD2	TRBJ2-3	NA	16	CASSDRTSVSTDTQYF	TGTGCCAGCAGCGACAGGACTAGCGTTAGCACAGATACGCAGTATTTT
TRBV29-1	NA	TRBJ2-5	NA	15	CSVSYRAAPQETQYF	TGCAGCGTTTCCTATAGGGCAGCACCCCAAGAGACCCAGTACTTC
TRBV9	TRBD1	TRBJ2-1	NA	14	CASSAGTGLHEQFF	TGTGCCAGCAGCGCCGGGACAGGGCTTCATGAGCAGTTCTTC
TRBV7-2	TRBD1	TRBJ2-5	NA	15	CASSLKTGLTETQYF	TGTGCCAGCAGCTTAAAGACAGGGCTTACAGAGACCCAGTACTTC
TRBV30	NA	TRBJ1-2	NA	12	CAWSAEGVGYTF	TGTGCCTGGAGTGCCGAGGGTGTGGGCTACACCTTC
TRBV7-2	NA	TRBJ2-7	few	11	CASSFAQTEYF	TGTGCCAGCAGCTTTGCGCAAACGGAGTACTTC
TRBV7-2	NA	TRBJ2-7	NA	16	CASSLNYRDGAYEQYF	TGTGCCAGCAGCTTAAATTACAGGGACGGGGCCTACGAGCAGTACTTC
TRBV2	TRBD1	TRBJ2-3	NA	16	CASSEGRDRGTDTQYF	TGTGCCAGCAGTGAAGGCCGGGACAGGGGGACAGATACGCAGTATTTT
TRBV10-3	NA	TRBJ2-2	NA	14	CAISDEGYTGELFF	TGTGCCATCAGTGACGAGGGGTACACCGGGGAGCTGTTTTTT
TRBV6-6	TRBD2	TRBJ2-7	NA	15	CASRRGEGGTYEQYF	TGTGCCAGCAGGCGAGGGGAGGGAGGGACCTACGAGCAGTACTTC
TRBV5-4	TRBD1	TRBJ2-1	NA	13	CASSLEAGGEQFF	TGTGCCAGCAGCTTGGAGGCAGGGGGTGAGCAGTTCTTC
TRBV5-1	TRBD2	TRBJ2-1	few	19	CASSTSGLAGDVSYNEQFF	TGCGCCAGCAGCACCTCGGGACTAGCGGGGGACGTCTCCTACAATGAGCAGTTCTTC
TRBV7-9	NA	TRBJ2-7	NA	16	CASSLVAGTTSYEQYF	TGTGCCAGCAGCTTAGTGGCGGGAACAACCTCCTACGAGCAGTACTTC
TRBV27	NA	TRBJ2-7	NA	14	CASSSKTSSYEQYF	TGTGCCAGCAGTTCTAAGACCAGCTCCTACGAGCAGTACTTC
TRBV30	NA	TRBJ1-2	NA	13	CAWREPPGFGYTF	TGTGCCTGGAGGGAACCCCCAGGATTTGGCTACACCTTC
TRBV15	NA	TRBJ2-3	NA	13	CATTKSPADTQYF	TGTGCCACCACCAAGAGTCCTGCAGATACGCAGTATTTT
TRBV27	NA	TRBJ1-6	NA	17	CASSLRWKSSYNSPLHF	TGTGCCAGCAGTTTAAGATGGAAGAGCTCCTATAATTCACCCCTCCACTTT
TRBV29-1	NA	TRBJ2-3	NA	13	CSVESGSTDTQYF	TGCAGCGTTGAGTCCGGGAGCACAGATACGCAGTATTTT
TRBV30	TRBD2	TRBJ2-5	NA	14	CAWSAGLALETQYF	TGTGCCTGGAGTGCGGGACTAGCGTTGGAGACCCAGTACTTC
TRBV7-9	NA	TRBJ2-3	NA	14	CASSPSLSADTQYF	TGTGCCAGCAGCCCGTCCCTCAGCGCAGATACGCAGTATTTT
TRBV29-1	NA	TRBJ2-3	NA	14	CSVEGTAHTDTQYF	TGCAGCGTTGAAGGGACAGCCCACACAGATACGCAGTATTTT
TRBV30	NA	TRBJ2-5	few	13	CAWSVRARETQYF	TGTGCCTGGAGTGTACGGGCTCGGGAGACCCAGTACTTC
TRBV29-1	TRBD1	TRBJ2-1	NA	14	CSVEGTGTYNEQFF	TGCAGCGTTGAGGGGACAGGGACGTATAATGAGCAGTTCTTC
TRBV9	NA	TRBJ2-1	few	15	CASSVSPRTYNEQFF	TGTGCCAGCAGCGTTTCCCCGCGCACCTACAATGAGCAGTTCTTC
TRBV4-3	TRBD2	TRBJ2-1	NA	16	CASSMGLAGRYNEQFF	TGCGCCAGCAGCATGGGACTAGCGGGACGATACAATGAGCAGTTCTTC
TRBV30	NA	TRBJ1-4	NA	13	CAWNPGTNEKLFF	TGTGCCTGGAACCCGGGGACTAATGAAAAACTGTTTTTT
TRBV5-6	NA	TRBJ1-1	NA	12	CASSLVDQDGFF	TGTGCCAGCAGCTTGGTAGACCAGGACGGTTTCTTT
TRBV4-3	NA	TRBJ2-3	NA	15	CASSKQARYTDTQYF	TGCGCCAGCAGCAAACAGGCCCGTTACACAGATACGCAGTATTTT
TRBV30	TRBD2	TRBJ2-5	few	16	CAWSAGLAGGAETQYF	TGTGCCTGGAGCGCGGGACTAGCGGGGGGGGCGGAGACCCAGTACTTC
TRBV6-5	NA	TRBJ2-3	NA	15	CASRPDSYSTDTQYF	TGTGCCAGCAGACCCGACAGCTATTCCACAGATACGCAGTATTTT
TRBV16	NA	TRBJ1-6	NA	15	CASSLMASGNSPLHF	TGTGCCAGCAGCCTGATGGCGTCTGGGAATTCACCCCTCCACTTT
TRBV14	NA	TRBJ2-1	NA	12	CASSQGTIRKFF	TGTGCCAGCAGCCAAGGGACAATACGGAAGTTCTTC
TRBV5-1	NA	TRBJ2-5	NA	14	CASSLFGGQETQYF	TGCGCCAGCAGCTTATTCGGCGGTCAAGAGACCCAGTACTTC
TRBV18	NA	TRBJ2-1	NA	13	CASSPQGNNEQFF	TGTGCCAGCTCACCACAGGGTAATAATGAGCAGTTCTTC
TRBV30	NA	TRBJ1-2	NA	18	CAWIFSSTKQTPSSSYTF	TGTGCCTGGATCTTCTCCAGCACCAAACAGACCCCGTCCAGTAGCTACACCTTC
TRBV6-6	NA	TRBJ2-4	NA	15	CASSYSDHPGNIQYF	TGTGCCAGCAGTTACTCGGACCACCCAGGGAACATTCAGTACTTC
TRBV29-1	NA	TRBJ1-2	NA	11	CSISRVRGYTF	TGCAGCATCTCGAGGGTCAGGGGCTACACCTTC
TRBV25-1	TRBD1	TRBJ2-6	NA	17	CASRAATGGSGANVLTF	TGTGCCAGCAGAGCCGCGACAGGGGGCTCTGGGGCCAACGTCCTGACTTTC
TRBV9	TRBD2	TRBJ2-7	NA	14	CASSQGLAEDEQYF	TGTGCCAGCAGCCAGGGTCTAGCGGAGGACGAGCAGTACTTC
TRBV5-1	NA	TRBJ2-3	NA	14	CASSFQESTDTQYF	TGCGCCAGCAGCTTCCAGGAGTCCACAGATACGCAGTATTTT
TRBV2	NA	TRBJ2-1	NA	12	CASSGTNNEQFF	TGTGCCAGCAGTGGGACTAACAATGAGCAGTTCTTC
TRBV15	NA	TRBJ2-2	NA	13	CATSRDSGGELFF	TGTGCCACCAGCAGAGATTCCGGCGGGGAGCTGTTTTTT
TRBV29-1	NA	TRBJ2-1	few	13	CSVERLIANEQFF	TGCAGCGTTGAGAGGTTAATCGCGAATGAGCAGTTCTTC
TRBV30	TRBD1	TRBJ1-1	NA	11	CAWVTGVAAFF	TGTGCCTGGGTTACAGGGGTAGCAGCTTTCTTT